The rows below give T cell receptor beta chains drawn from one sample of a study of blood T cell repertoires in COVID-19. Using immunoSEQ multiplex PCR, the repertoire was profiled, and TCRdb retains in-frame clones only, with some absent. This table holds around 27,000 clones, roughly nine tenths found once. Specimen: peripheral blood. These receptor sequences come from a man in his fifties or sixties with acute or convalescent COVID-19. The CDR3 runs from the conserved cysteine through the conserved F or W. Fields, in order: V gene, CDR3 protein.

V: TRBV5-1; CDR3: CASSLIAGKVDTQYF
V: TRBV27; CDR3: CASKLGSSYNSPLHF
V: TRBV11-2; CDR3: CASSFVQPGVGGYGYTF
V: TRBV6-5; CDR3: CASSYGQGLPQYF
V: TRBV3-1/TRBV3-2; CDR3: CASSQDLNQPQHF
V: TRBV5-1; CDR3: CASSTERSDSPRYEQYF
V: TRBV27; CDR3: CASSLGTSGRYEQYF
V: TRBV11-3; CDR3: CASSLQGEITGELFF
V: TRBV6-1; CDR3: CASSENGGIYYNEQFF
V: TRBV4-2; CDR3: CASSLKYSPGDGSTDTQYF
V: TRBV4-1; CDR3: CASSQAWGTSGYNEQFF
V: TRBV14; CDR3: CASSQVAAYGYTF
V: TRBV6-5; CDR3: CASSQGQQNEKLFF
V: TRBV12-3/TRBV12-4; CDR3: CASSPLGQPQHF
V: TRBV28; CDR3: CASGLNTEAFF
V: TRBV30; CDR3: CAWSSGTGTLEQYF
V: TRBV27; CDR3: CASSRAGVRNQPQHF
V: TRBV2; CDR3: CASSPGAVPPEAFF
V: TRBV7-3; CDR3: CASSPTGGFSDEQYF
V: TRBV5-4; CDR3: CASSSYRGTEAFF
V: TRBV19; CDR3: CASSTGGPYEQYF
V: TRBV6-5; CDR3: CASSPEGTGANVLTF
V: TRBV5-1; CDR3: CASSLYRETQYF
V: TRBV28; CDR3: CASRTGTSGATVQYF
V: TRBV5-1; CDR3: CASSGGQSWGSYGYTF
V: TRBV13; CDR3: CASSSRAGASYEQYF
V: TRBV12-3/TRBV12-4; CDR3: CAIRANTGELFF
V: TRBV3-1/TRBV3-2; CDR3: CASSPVSSGVGKNIQYF
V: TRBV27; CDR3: CASSLSWGHNYGYTF
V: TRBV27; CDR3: CASTGQGRDEQYF
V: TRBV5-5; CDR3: CASQASVRDRGDDGYTF
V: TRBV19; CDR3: CASSQGAVYQPQHF
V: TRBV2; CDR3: CASHRDRGLETQYF
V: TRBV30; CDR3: CAWSWGGAAKTQYF
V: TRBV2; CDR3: CASRGQGTNTEAFF
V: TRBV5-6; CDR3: CASSGGQWTYNEQFF
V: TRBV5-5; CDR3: CASTLGLAGPDTQYF
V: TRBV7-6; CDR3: CASSPTGGDYGYTF
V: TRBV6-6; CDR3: CASSLGGAGDTQYF
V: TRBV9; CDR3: CASSVGGGPYEQYF
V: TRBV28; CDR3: CASSRDRGKNYGYTF
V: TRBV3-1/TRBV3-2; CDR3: CASSQDRDKDNEQFF
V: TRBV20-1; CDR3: CSARTDAEQYF
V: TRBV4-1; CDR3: CASSQEGTGGNEQYF
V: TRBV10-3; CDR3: CASRGGAEAFF
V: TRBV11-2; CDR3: CASSLANSLADTQYF
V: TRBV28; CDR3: CASSRNRGEQYF
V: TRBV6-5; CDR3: CASSYSLQVHTEAFF